This is a list of T cell receptor beta chains from one sample in a study of T cells in Graves' hyperthyroidism and ophthalmopathy. TCRdb re-called the multiplex PCR reads through MiXCR, storing one row per CDR3 protein. The table has 330,000 or so distinct CDR3 sequences, roughly a fifth seen once. The sequencing input was blood. These receptors came from a man in his forties or fifties with Graves' ophthalmopathy. Each CDR3 is given with its conserved first and last residue. D genes are given only for firm matches. Clone sizes are given selectively: once, few, many, or a class where the clone is expanded.

12	TRBV2	TRBJ1-5	NA	NA	CASTGPNQPQHF	TGTGCCAGCACCGGTCCAAATCAGCCCCAGCATTTT
19	TRBV28	TRBJ2-7	few	NA	CASSLPPRGAGSQRYGQYF	TGTGCCAGCAGTTTACCCCCCCGGGGAGCGGGCTCTCAAAGGTACGGGCAGTACTTC
14	TRBV5-1	TRBJ2-7	many	NA	CASRKGHGSYEQYF	TGCGCCAGCAGGAAGGGACACGGCTCCTACGAGCAGTACTTC
14	TRBV3-1	TRBJ1-1	many	NA	CASRRDGGGTEAFF	TGTGCCAGCAGGAGGGACGGCGGAGGGACTGAAGCTTTCTTT
16	TRBV9	TRBJ2-3	NA	TRBD1	CASSVRQGVNTDTRYF	TGTGCCAGCAGCGTCCGACAGGGGGTTAACACAGATACGCGGTATTTT
19	TRBV29-1	TRBJ2-2	NA	TRBD2	CSVGAGMGSGRASTGELFF	TGCAGCGTTGGGGCAGGGATGGGAAGCGGGAGGGCGAGCACCGGGGAGCTGTTTTTT
14	TRBV5-8	TRBJ1-4	NA	NA	CASSLDRVREKLFF	TGTGCCAGCAGCTTGGACAGGGTTCGGGAAAAACTGTTTTTT
13	TRBV30	TRBJ2-3	many	NA	CAWSPRSTDTQYF	TGTGCCTGGAGTCCCCGAAGCACAGATACGCAGTATTTT
14	TRBV20-1	TRBJ2-5	NA	TRBD2	CSAIRREVRETQYF	TGCAGTGCTATTCGGCGGGAGGTGCGAGAGACCCAGTACTTC
13	TRBV11-2	TRBJ2-5	few	NA	CASRSGVQETQYF	TGTGCCAGCAGGAGCGGAGTCCAAGAGACCCAGTACTTC
16	TRBV6-4	TRBJ2-2	NA	NA	CASSDARRGNTGELFF	TGTGCCAGCAGTGACGCACGGAGAGGGAACACCGGGGAGCTGTTTTTT
16	TRBV5-1	TRBJ1-2	many	TRBD1	CASSSPGTVGAYGYTF	TGCGCCAGCAGCAGCCCTGGGACAGTCGGCGCCTATGGCTACACCTTC
12	TRBV29-1	TRBJ1-1	once	NA	CSVLFGATEAFF	TGCAGCGTTCTATTTGGGGCCACTGAAGCTTTCTTT
14	TRBV6-2/TRBV6-3	TRBJ2-5	few	TRBD2	CASSEIASGSRKYF	TGTGCCAGCAGCGAAATTGCTAGCGGCTCCCGAAAGTACTTC
18	TRBV30	TRBJ2-5	few	TRBD1	CAWSVGQGYLRVRETQYF	TGTGCCTGGAGTGTTGGACAGGGATACCTGCGGGTAAGAGAGACCCAGTACTTC
13	TRBV29-1	TRBJ1-2	NA	NA	CSVGSTDISGYTF	TGCAGCGTTGGCTCGACAGACATCTCTGGCTACACCTTC
14	TRBV28	TRBJ1-2	many	NA	CASSPSNAFYGYTF	TGTGCCAGCAGCCCATCTAATGCTTTCTATGGCTACACCTTC
15	TRBV6-2/TRBV6-3	TRBJ2-1	few	TRBD2	CASSFDGSGGNEQFF	TGTGCCAGCAGTTTCGATGGGAGCGGGGGCAATGAGCAGTTCTTC
16	TRBV7-9	TRBJ2-1	NA	TRBD2	CVSSWRRSGRGNEQFF	TGTGTCAGCAGCTGGCGGAGGAGCGGGAGGGGCAATGAGCAGTTCTTC
15	TRBV18	TRBJ2-1	many	NA	CASSPTTRLGNEQFF	TGTGCCAGCTCACCTACTACCCGACTGGGGAATGAGCAGTTCTTC
15	TRBV5-1	TRBJ2-5	many	NA	CASSLVTSGVETQYF	TGCGCCAGCAGCTTGGTTACTAGTGGTGTTGAGACCCAGTACTTC
14	TRBV11-3	TRBJ2-1	many	TRBD1	CASSLGQGVDEQFF	TGTGCCAGCAGCTTAGGACAGGGTGTCGATGAGCAGTTCTTC